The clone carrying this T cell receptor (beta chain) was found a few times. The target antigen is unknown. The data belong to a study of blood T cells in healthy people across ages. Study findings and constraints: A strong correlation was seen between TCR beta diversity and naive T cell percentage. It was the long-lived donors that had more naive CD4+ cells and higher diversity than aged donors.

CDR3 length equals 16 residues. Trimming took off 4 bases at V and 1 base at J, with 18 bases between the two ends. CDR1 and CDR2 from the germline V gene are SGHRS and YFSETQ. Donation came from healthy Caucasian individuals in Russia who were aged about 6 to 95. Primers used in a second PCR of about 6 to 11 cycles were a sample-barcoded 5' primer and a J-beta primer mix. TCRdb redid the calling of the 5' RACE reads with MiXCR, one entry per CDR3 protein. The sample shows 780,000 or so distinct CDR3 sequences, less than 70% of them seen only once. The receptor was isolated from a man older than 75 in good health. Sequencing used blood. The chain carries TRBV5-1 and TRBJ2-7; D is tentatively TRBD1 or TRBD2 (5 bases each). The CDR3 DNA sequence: TGCGCCAGCAGCGCTCGGCCCGGGACGGTTTCCTACGAGCAGTACTTC. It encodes CASSARPGTVSYEQYF.